One sample yielded the 30 T cell receptor beta chains listed below, sequenced in a study of persistence of HIV-infected CD4 T cells. The libraries were made with immunoSEQ version 4 in survey mode. Profiling relied on immunoSEQ multiplex PCR, and the TCRdb table lists in-frame clones only, not all of them. The sample carries roughly 32,000 clones, 80% to 90% recorded once. Stimulation used approximately 9.5 ug/mL lysate from CMV-infected fibroblasts. Sorted nonresponding memory CD4+ T cells were CD40L-negative, CD69-negative, CD45RO-high. For these receptors, no antigen is known. Material: CD4+ T cells sorted from PBMCs after approximately 20-hour stimulation, obtained from a patient who received antiretroviral therapy. The receptors were gathered from an adult man with HIV who was CMV-seropositive.

V and J are TRBV27 and TRBJ2-5, with D tentatively TRBD1 or TRBD2 (6 bases each). The CDR3 consists of 14 residues. Deletions cut 5 bases from V and 1 base from J, with 11 bases between. CDR1 and CDR2 from the germline V gene are MNHEY and SMNVEV (reference sequence). This CDR3 reads CASSPWGAQETQYF. Written as DNA, the CDR3 is TGTGCCAGCAGTCCCTGGGGGGCCCAAGAGACCCAGTACTTC.

This clone was seen more than once but under ten times. This sequence joins TRBV28 and TRBJ1-3; a weak D match, TRBD1 (6 bases). Germline CDR1 and CDR2: MDHEN and SYDVKM. This CDR3 has 16 amino acids. Trimming took 1 base from V and 0 from J, leaving 10 bases between them. This CDR3 is CASSLLKQGSGNTIYF. In nucleotides, the CDR3 is TGTGCCAGCAGTTTATTGAAACAGGGCTCTGGAAACACCATATATTTT.

This clone was seen once. V is TRBV6-5 and J is TRBJ2-1, with TRBD1 matching over 7 bases. The CDR3 is 14 residues long. V lost 10 bases, J lost 9 bases, and 15 bases stayed unmatched. In germline, CDR1 is MNHEY, CDR2 SVGAGI. CDR3 loop: CANALKGAPSEQFF. CDR3 coding DNA: TGTGCCAACGCCTTGAAGGGGGCCCCCAGTGAGCAGTTCTTC.

This clone was seen only once. The gene calls are TRBV5-1 and TRBJ2-7, with D hard to call. Trimming removed 0 bases at V and 6 bases at J, with 7 bases between. This CDR3 has 12 residues. The germline V gene encodes CDR1 SGHRS and CDR2 YFSETQ. The CDR3, as DNA: TGCGCCAGCAGCTTGGACTACGGCGAGCAGTACTTC. Residues: CASSLDYGEQYF.

The chain has TRBV5-1 and TRBJ1-1, with 7 nucleotides matching TRBD1. The CDR3 is 16 residues long. V was clipped by 2 bases and J by 6 bases; unmatched bases: 13. In germline, CDR1 is SGHRS, CDR2 YFSETQ. The DNA for the CDR3 is TGCGCCAGCAGCTTAAGGGGGCGGGGGGCGAGGGCTGAAGCTTTCTTT. Amino acids: CASSLRGRGARAEAFF.

The chain joins TRBV2 to TRBJ1-5, with D uncertain. The CDR3 consists of 14 residues. The V gene's germline CDR1 is SNHLY and CDR2 FYNNEI. V was shortened by 7 bases and J by 6 bases, with 16 bases between the two germline ends. CDR3 DNA: TGTGCCAGCAAAAGAGGTCGGTGGGGTCAGCCCCAGCATTTT. It is translated as CASKRGRWGQPQHF. The full variable domain, its missing parts supplied by reference TRBV2 and TRBJ1-5, is EPEVTQTPSHQVTQMGQEVILRCVPISNHLYFYWYRQILGQKVEFLVSFYNNEISEKSEIFDDQFSVERPDGSNFTLKIRSTKLEDSAMYFCASKRGRWGQPQHFGDGTRLSIL.

The V gene is TRBV7-6, the J gene TRBJ1-1; D ambiguous. Germline V CDR1 and CDR2: SGHVS, FNYEAQ. Trimming removed 5 bases at V and 1 base at J, with 8 bases between. CDR3 length equals 13 residues. The CDR3 protein is CASSLDQNTEAFF. As DNA, the CDR3 is TGTGCCAGCAGCCTGGACCAGAACACTGAAGCTTTCTTT.

Points on this clone: At the DNA level, this CDR3 is encoded by other sequences in the same sample as well. This sequence joins TRBV6-5 and TRBJ1-2; TRBD1 matches at 11 bases. After removal of 6 bases from V and 1 base from J, the junction contained 4 bases not matched to a gene. CDR1 and CDR2 from the germline V gene are MNHEY and SVGAGI. The CDR3 totals 15 residues. CDR3 bases: TGTGCCAGCAGAGGACAGGGGGCAGGTAACTATGGCTACACCTTC. Its protein product is CASRGQGAGNYGYTF.

This clone has a handful of counts. The chain carries TRBV30 and TRBJ1-3; perhaps TRBD1 as D (6 bases). V was shortened by 6 bases and J by 0 bases, with 12 bases between the two germline ends. In germline, CDR1 is GTSNPN, CDR2 SVGIG (reference sequence). CDR3 size: 14 residues. CDR3 amino acids: CACEGTFSGNTIYF. Here the CDR3 DNA reads TGTGCCTGCGAAGGGACATTCTCTGGAAACACCATATATTTT. The whole variable domain, filled in from reference TRBV30 and TRBJ1-3, reads SQTIHQWPATLVQPVGSPLSLECTVEGTSNPNLYWYRQAAGRGLQLLFYSVGIGQISSEVPQNLSASRPQDRQFILSSKKLLLSDSGFYLCACEGTFSGNTIYFGEGSWLTVV.

This clone was found a few times. The V gene is TRBV4-2, the J gene TRBJ1-2; a possible D gene is TRBD1 (5 bases). Trimming removed 4 bases from V and 2 bases from J, with 11 bases in between. Germline V gene data show CDR1 as LGHNA and CDR2 as YNFKEQ. The CDR3 is 14 residues long. CDR3 coding DNA: TGTGCCAGCAGCCCTTGGGGGTCGAACTATGGCTACACCTTC. This sequence encodes CASSPWGSNYGYTF.

Judged by abundance, this clone is medium-sized. The chain employs TRBV18 and TRBJ1-1; tentatively, D is TRBD1 (6 bases). The germline gives CDR1 KGHSH, CDR2 LQKENI. This CDR3 has 16 residues. V shed 3 bases and J shed 2 bases, with 16 bases lying between them. CDR3 residues: CASSPLFRGSNTEAFF. CDR3 nucleotides: TGTGCCAGCTCACCGTTGTTCAGGGGAAGCAACACTGAAGCTTTCTTT.

The J gene is TRBJ1-4, the V gene TRBV4-3; D unresolved. CDR1 and CDR2 (germline): LGHNA, YSLEER. The CDR3 runs 15 residues. Trimming pared 3 bases from V and 5 bases from J, leaving 13 bases between. CDR3 region: CASSQGRYSNEKLFF. In nucleotides, the CDR3 is TGCGCCAGCAGCCAGGGCCGTTACTCCAATGAAAAACTGTTTTTT.

The rearrangement joins TRBV19 to TRBJ1-1; D is ambiguous. The CDR3 runs 13 residues. Between the trimmed V and J ends, which lost 2 bases and 4 bases, there was a span of 8 bases. CDR1 and CDR2 (germline): LNHDA, SQIVND (reference sequence). In nucleotides, the CDR3 is TGTGCCAGTAGTATAAGTCGATCCACTGAAGCTTTCTTT. Protein sequence: CASSISRSTEAFF.

The rearrangement links TRBV30 to TRBJ1-5, with D unclear. The CDR3 has 12 amino acids. The V gene's germline CDR1 is GTSNPN and CDR2 SVGIG (reference sequence). V dropped 3 bases and J dropped 2 bases, with 5 bases sitting between them. DNA for the CDR3: TGTGCCTGGAGAGAGGGCAATCAGCCCCAGCATTTT. Translation gives CAWREGNQPQHF.

This chain uses TRBV7-9 with TRBJ2-1; TRBD1 is a possible D gene (6 bases). V was shortened by 3 bases and J by 2 bases, with 11 bases between the two germline ends. CDR3 length: 15 residues. CDR1 and CDR2 from the germline V gene are SEHNR and FQNEAQ (reference sequence). CDR3 bases: TGTGCCAGCAGCTTGAGGGGGATCCCCTACAATGAGCAGTTCTTC. Translated, it gives CASSLRGIPYNEQFF.

This clone was detected only a few times. The CDR3 DNA reads TGTGCCAGCAGCCAAGGGCGGACAGGCGGGCCCCGGCCCCTCCACTTT. The encoded protein is CASSQGRTGGPRPLHF. The rearrangement uses TRBV3-1 (or the pseudogene TRBV3-2) and TRBJ1-6, with 7 bases fitting TRBD1. The CDR3 spans 16 residues. V was clipped by 1 base and J by 13 bases; unmatched bases: 13. CDR1 LGHDT and CDR2 YNNKEL come from the germline V gene (reference sequence).

The J gene is TRBJ2-5, the V gene TRBV20-1, with 8 bases identical to TRBD2. Per the germline V gene, CDR1 is DFQATT and CDR2 is SNEGSKA (reference sequence). The J segment lost 6 bases and the V segment lost 3 bases, leaving 6 bases of the junction unmatched. The CDR3 has 13 amino acids. Here the CDR3 reads CSASRGGLKTQYF. The CDR3, as DNA: TGCAGTGCTAGTCGGGGGGGCCTGAAGACCCAGTACTTC.

The gene calls are TRBV24-1 and TRBJ1-5; a weak D match, TRBD1 (5 bases). The CDR3 consists of 14 residues. The germline gives CDR1 KGHDR, CDR2 SFDVKD. The V and J ends lost 4 bases and 4 bases respectively, with 10 bases between them. The CDR3 loop is CATSDRVRNQPQHF. The CDR3, as DNA: TGTGCCACCAGTGACAGGGTGAGGAATCAGCCCCAGCATTTT.

By share of the sample, this clone is medium-sized. The J gene is TRBJ2-3, the V gene TRBV7-9, with D tentatively TRBD1 or TRBD2 (5 bases each). Germline CDR1 and CDR2: SEHNR and FQNEAQ (reference sequence). The CDR3 sequence is 14 residues long. Trimming left V 4 bases short and J 3 bases short, with 11 bases between. CDR3 DNA sequence: TGTGCCAGCAGCTCCCGGGGCGCAACAGATACGCAGTATTTT. Residues: CASSSRGATDTQYF.

V usage is TRBV5-1 and J usage is TRBJ2-3; 8 bases are shared with TRBD2. This CDR3 has 17 residues. V lost 3 bases and J lost 0; bases outside the gene matches: 9. CDR1 SGHRS and CDR2 YFSETQ come from the germline V gene. This CDR3 reads CASSSLARGVSTDTQYF. The CDR3 DNA reads as TGCGCCAGCAGCTCCCTAGCGCGGGGGGTAAGCACAGATACGCAGTATTTT.

This chain joins TRBV25-1 and TRBJ2-5; no clear D gene. V was pared by 8 bases and J by 1 base, with 11 bases between. Germline V CDR1 and CDR2: MGHDK, SYGVNS. This CDR3 region has 13 residues. This CDR3 reads CASRGRSQETQYF. CDR3 DNA sequence: TGTGCCAGCCGTGGAAGGTCCCAAGAGACCCAGTACTTC.

The rearrangement uses TRBV6-5 and TRBJ1-6; the D gene is possibly TRBD1 (5 bases). V was shortened by 5 bases and J by 8 bases, with 16 bases between the two germline ends. CDR1 and CDR2 from the germline V gene are MNHEY and SVGAGI. The CDR3 is 15 residues long. The CDR3 DNA is TGTGCCAGCAGTAAGCTGGGAGGGACCCATTCACCCCTCCACTTT. This sequence encodes CASSKLGGTHSPLHF.

The gene calls are TRBV5-6 and TRBJ1-4; 7 bases are a match to TRBD1. The CDR3 runs to 16 residues. The trim removed 1 base at V and 4 bases at J, leaving 7 bases unmatched. Germline V gene lookup returns CDR1 SGHDT and CDR2 YYEEEE. This chain's CDR3 is CASSLRRQGYNEKLFF. In DNA form, the CDR3 reads TGTGCCAGCAGCTTGCGTAGACAGGGATATAATGAAAAACTGTTTTTT.

This clone was detected only a few times. This chain joins TRBV6-5 and TRBJ1-2; D gene ambiguous. With 5 bases removed from V and 4 bases from J, the gap between germline ends came to 11 bases. The CDR3 extends over 13 amino acids. Germline V gives CDR1 MNHEY, CDR2 SVGAGI. CDR3 in amino acids: CASSPRELYGYTF. Written as DNA, the CDR3 is TGTGCCAGCAGTCCTCGTGAGCTCTATGGCTACACCTTC.

The chain joins TRBV7-8 to TRBJ2-7; D call uncertain. V was shortened by 2 bases and J by 7 bases, with 15 bases between the two germline ends. The CDR3 has 14 residues. Germline-derived CDR1 and CDR2 are SGHVS and FQNEAQ. CDR3 in amino acids: CASSLRPELLEQYF. The CDR3 bases are TGTGCCAGCAGCTTACGACCGGAACTCCTAGAGCAGTACTTC.

This clone is a singleton in its sample. The chain recombines TRBV7-2 with TRBJ2-7, with unresolved D. This CDR3 region has 13 residues. CDR1 is SGHTA, CDR2 FQGNSA, per germline. The ends were cut back, 6 bases at V and 3 bases at J, with 12 bases in the middle. The CDR3 sequence: CASSFVGVYEQYF. The CDR3 DNA is TGTGCCAGCAGTTTTGTAGGCGTCTACGAGCAGTACTTC.

The chain couples TRBV14 to TRBJ2-3; D is unresolved. Germline V gene sequence: CDR1 SGHDN, CDR2 FVKESK. Trimming took off 0 bases at V and 4 bases at J, with 5 bases between the two ends. The CDR3 runs 13 residues. The CDR3 region has the DNA TGTGCCAGCAGCCAAGATTGGGCAGATACGCAGTATTTT. The encoded protein is CASSQDWADTQYF.

As DNA, the CDR3 is TGTGCCAGCAGCGTAGCTTCTTTATCGGGGGGCGGCTCCTACAATGAGCAGTTCTTC. Encoded protein: CASSVASLSGGGSYNEQFF. The genes are TRBV9 and TRBJ2-1; a possible D gene is TRBD2 (7 bases). Germline V gives CDR1 SGDLS, CDR2 YYNGEE. The V gene lost 0 bases and the J gene lost 0 bases, with 19 bases spanning the gap. This CDR3 spans 19 amino acids.

The chain carries TRBV13 and TRBJ2-7; possibly TRBD1 for D (6 bases). Germline values: CDR1 PRHDT, CDR2 FYEKMQ (reference sequence). V shed 1 base and J shed 4 bases, with 8 bases lying between them. There are 13 residues in the CDR3. The CDR3, as DNA: TGTGCCAGCAGCTTAGAGGGGGTGTACGAGCAGTACTTC. Translating gives CASSLEGVYEQYF.

The rearrangement joins TRBV29-1 to TRBJ2-5; tentatively, D is TRBD1 or TRBD2 (6 bases each). Germline V lookup: CDR1 SQVTM, CDR2 ANQGSEA. CDR3 length: 13 amino acids. The V end was cut by 4 bases, the J end by 5 bases, with 14 bases between. The CDR3 coding sequence is TGCAGCGTTGTGGGGGGCGTATCGGAGACCCAGTACTTC. It is translated as CSVVGGVSETQYF.